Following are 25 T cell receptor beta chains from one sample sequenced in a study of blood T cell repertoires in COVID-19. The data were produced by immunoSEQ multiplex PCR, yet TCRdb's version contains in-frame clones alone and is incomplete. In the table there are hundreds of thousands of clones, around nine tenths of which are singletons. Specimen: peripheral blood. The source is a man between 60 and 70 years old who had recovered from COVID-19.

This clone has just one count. The CDR3 is CASTPSLTEAFF. As DNA, the CDR3 is TGTGCCAGCACCCCCTCCCTCACTGAAGCTTTCTTT. The chain is built from TRBV12-3 or TRBV12-4 and TRBJ1-1; no firm D call. The CDR3 contains 12 residues. V lost 7 bases, J lost 4 bases, and 10 bases lay in between.

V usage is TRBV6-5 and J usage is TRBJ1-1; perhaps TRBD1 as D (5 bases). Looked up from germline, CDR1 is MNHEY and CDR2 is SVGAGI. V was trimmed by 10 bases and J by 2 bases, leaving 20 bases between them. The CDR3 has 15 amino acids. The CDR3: CATQPIGTGNTEAFF. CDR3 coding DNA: TGTGCCACCCAACCCATAGGAACAGGCAACACTGAAGCTTTCTTT.

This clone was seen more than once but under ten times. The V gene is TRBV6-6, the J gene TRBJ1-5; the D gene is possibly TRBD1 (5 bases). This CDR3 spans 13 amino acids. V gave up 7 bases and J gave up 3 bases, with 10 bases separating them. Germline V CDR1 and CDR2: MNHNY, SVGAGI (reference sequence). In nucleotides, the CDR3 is TGTGCCAGCACGACAGACCCCAATCAGCCCCAGCATTTT. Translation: CASTTDPNQPQHF.

CDR3 nucleotide sequence: TGTGCAAGTCGCCGTCAGGGGACTGAAGCTTTCTTT. Its protein is CASRRQGTEAFF. The chain joins TRBV12-2 to TRBJ1-1; the table's D call TRBD1 went unverified against the DNA. TRBV12-2 is marked as a pseudogene. CDR3 length: 12 amino acids.

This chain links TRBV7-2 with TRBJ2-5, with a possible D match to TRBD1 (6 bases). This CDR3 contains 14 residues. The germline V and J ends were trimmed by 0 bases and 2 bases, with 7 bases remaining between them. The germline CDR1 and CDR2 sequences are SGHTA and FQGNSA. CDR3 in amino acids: CASSLARGQETQYF. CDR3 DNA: TGTGCCAGCAGCTTAGCTAGGGGGCAAGAGACCCAGTACTTC.

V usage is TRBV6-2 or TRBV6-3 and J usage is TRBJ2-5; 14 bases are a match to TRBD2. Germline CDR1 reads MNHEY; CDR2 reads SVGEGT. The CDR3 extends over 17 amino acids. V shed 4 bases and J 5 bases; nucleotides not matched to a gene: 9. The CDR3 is CASSSTSGGAEWETQYF. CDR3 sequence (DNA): TGTGCCAGCAGTTCGACTAGCGGGGGGGCCGAGTGGGAGACCCAGTACTTC.

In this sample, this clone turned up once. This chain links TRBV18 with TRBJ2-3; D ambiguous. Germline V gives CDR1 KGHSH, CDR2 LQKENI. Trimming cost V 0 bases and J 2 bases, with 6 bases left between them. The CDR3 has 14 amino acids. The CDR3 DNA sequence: TGTGCCAGCTCACCACCGGGCATCACAGATACGCAGTATTTT. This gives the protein CASSPPGITDTQYF.

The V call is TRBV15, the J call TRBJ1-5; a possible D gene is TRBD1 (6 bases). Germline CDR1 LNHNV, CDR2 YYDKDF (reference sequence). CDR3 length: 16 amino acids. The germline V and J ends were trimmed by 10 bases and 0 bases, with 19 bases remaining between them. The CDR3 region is CASANRDTYSNQPQHF. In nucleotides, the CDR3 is TGTGCCAGCGCAAATCGGGACACTTATAGCAATCAGCCCCAGCATTTT.

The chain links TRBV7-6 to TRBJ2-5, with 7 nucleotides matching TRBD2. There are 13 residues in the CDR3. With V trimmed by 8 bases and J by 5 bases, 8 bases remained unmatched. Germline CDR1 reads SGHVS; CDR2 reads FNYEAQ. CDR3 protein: CASGAGLVETQYF. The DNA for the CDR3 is TGTGCCAGCGGGGCTGGACTAGTTGAGACCCAGTACTTC.

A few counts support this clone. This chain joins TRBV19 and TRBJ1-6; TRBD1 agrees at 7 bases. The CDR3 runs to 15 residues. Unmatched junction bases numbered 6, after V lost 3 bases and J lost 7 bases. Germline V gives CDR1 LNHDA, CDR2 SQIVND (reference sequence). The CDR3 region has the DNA TGTGCCAGTAGTATCCCCGACAGGGAGAATTCACCCCTCCACTTT. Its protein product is CASSIPDRENSPLHF.

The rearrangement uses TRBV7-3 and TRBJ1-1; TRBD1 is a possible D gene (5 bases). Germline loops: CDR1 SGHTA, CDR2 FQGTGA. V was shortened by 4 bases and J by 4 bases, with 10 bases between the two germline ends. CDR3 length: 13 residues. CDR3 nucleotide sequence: TGTGCCAGCAGCTCCAGGGAGGCCACTGAAGCTTTCTTT. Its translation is CASSSREATEAFF.

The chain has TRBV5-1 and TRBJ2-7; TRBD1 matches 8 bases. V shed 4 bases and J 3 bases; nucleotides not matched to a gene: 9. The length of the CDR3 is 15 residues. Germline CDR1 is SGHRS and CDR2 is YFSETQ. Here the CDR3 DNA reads TGCGCCAGCAGCGAGGCAGGGGGCCCCATCTACGAGCAGTACTTC. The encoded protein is CASSEAGGPIYEQYF.

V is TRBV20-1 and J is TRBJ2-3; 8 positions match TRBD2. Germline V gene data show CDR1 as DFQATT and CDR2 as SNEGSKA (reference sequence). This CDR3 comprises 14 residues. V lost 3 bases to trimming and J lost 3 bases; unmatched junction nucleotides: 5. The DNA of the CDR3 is TGCAGTGCTAGTTGGTCTAGCGGGACAGATACGCAGTATTTT. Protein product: CSASWSSGTDTQYF.

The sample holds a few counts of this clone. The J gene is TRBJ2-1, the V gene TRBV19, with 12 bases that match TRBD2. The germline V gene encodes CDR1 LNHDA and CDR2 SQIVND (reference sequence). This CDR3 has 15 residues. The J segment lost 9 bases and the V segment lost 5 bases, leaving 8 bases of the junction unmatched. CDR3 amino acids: CASSALAGGQGEQFF. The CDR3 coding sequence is TGTGCCAGTAGTGCTCTAGCGGGAGGGCAGGGTGAGCAGTTCTTC.

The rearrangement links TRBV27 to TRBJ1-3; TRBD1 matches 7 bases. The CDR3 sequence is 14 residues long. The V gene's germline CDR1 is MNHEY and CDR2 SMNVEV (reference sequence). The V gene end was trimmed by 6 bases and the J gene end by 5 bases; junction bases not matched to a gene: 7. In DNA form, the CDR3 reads TGTGCCAGCAGGTCGGGACAGACGAGAAACACCATATATTTT. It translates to CASRSGQTRNTIYF.

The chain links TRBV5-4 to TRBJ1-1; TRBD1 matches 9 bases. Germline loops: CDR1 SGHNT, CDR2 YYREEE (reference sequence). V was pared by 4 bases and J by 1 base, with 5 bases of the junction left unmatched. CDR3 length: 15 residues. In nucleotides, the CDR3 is TGTGCCAGCAGCCCGCCGGACAGGGGGAACACTGAAGCTTTCTTT. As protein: CASSPPDRGNTEAFF.

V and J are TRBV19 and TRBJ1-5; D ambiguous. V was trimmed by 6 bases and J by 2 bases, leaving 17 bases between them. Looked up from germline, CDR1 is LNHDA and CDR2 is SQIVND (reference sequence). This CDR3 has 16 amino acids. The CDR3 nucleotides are TGTGCCAGTAGGCTTTCGGGAAGGGCGGGCAATCAGCCCCAGCATTTT. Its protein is CASRLSGRAGNQPQHF. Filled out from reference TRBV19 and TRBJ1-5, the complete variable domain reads DGGITQSPKYLFRKEGQNVTLSCEQNLNHDAMYWYRQDPGQGLRLIYYSQIVNDFQKGDIAEGYSVSREKKESFPLTVTSAQKNPTAFYLCASRLSGRAGNQPQHFGDGTRLSIL.

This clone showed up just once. CDR3 region: CASSGRAGAGANVLTF. Written as DNA, the CDR3 is TGTGCCAGCAGTGGACGTGCAGGGGCTGGGGCCAACGTCCTGACTTTC. This sequence joins TRBV2 and TRBJ2-6, with D possibly matching TRBD1 (6 bases). Germline V gene data show CDR1 as SNHLY and CDR2 as FYNNEI. The CDR3 covers 16 residues. The V gene lost 4 bases and the J gene lost 2 bases, with 12 bases spanning the gap.

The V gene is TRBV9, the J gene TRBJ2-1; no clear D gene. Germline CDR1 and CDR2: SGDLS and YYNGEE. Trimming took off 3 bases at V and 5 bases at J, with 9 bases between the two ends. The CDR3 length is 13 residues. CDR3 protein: CASSEESHNEQFF. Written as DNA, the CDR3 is TGTGCCAGCAGCGAAGAAAGCCACAATGAGCAGTTCTTC.

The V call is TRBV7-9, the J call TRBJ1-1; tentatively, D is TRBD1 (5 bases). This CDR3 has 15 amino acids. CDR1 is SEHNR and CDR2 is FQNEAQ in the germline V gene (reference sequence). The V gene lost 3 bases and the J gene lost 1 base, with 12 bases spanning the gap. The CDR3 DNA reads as TGTGCCAGCAGCTTCTTCAGGGCCCAGAACACTGAAGCTTTCTTT. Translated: CASSFFRAQNTEAFF.

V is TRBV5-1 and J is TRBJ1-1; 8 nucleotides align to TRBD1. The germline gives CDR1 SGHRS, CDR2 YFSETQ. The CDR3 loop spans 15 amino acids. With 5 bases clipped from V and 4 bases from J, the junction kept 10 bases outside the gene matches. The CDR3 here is CASSPRTGSPTEAFF. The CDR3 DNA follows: TGCGCCAGCAGTCCCCGGACAGGGTCTCCCACTGAAGCTTTCTTT. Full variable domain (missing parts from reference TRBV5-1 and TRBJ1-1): KAGVTQTPRYLIKTRGQQVTLSCSPISGHRSVSWYQQTPGQGLQFLFEYFSETQRNKGNFPGRFSGRQFSNSRSEMNVSTLELGDSALYLCASSPRTGSPTEAFFGQGTRLTVV.

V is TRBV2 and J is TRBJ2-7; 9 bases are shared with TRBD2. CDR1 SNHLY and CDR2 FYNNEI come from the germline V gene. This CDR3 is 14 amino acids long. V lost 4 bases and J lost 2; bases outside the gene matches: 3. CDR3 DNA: TGTGCCAGCAGTGGGGCGGGAGGGCCCTACGAGCAGTACTTC. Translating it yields CASSGAGGPYEQYF.

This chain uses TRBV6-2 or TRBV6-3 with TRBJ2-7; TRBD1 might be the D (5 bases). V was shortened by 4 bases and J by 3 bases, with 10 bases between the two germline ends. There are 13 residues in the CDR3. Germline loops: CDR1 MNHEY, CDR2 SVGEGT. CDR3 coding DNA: TGTGCCAGCAGTTGGACCCAGGGCTACGAGCAGTACTTC. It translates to CASSWTQGYEQYF.

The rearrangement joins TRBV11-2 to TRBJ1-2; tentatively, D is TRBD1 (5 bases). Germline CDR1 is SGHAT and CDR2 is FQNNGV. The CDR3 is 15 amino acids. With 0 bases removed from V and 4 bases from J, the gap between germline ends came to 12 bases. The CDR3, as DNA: TGTGCCAGCAGCTTAGACCCAGGGAAAGGCTATGGCTACACCTTC. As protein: CASSLDPGKGYGYTF.

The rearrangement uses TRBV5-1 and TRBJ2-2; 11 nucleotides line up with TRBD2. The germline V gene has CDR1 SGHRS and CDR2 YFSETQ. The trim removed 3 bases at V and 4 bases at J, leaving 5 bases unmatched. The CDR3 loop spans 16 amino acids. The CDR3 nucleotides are TGCGCCAGCAGCTCTCTAGCGGGGGGACCCACCGGGGAGCTGTTTTTT. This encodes CASSSLAGGPTGELFF. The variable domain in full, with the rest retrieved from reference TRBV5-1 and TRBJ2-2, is KAGVTQTPRYLIKTRGQQVTLSCSPISGHRSVSWYQQTPGQGLQFLFEYFSETQRNKGNFPGRFSGRQFSNSRSEMNVSTLELGDSALYLCASSSLAGGPTGELFFGEGSRLTVL.